This T cell receptor (beta chain) was sequenced in a study of Ad26.COV2.S vaccination and SARS-CoV-2 variants. Assay used: immunoSEQ multiplex PCR; TCRdb lists only in-frame clones, some missing. The sample has roughly 390,000 clones, 80% to 90% seen once; the top ten hold roughly 3%. Documented treatment: roughly 19 received Ad26.COV2.S at low or high dose, single or two shots; 5 received placebo; per-sample allocation not given. Day 63 following the first vaccine or placebo injection was when the samples were taken. The receptor was isolated from a person aged 18-65 years who received the Ad26.COV2.S COVID-19 vaccine or a placebo. The sequenced sample was peripheral blood, obtained in a trial of Ad26.COV2.S vaccine versus placebo.

CDR3 protein: CASSPRDNKGSPLHF. CDR3 DNA: TGTGCCAGCTCACCACGGGACAACAAGGGCTCACCCCTCCACTTT. The rearrangement uses TRBV18 and TRBJ1-6, with a tentative D call TRBD1 (6 bases). Germline assignment: CDR1 KGHSH and CDR2 LQKENI. This CDR3 comprises 15 residues. Trimming left V 1 base short and J 10 bases short, with 14 bases between.